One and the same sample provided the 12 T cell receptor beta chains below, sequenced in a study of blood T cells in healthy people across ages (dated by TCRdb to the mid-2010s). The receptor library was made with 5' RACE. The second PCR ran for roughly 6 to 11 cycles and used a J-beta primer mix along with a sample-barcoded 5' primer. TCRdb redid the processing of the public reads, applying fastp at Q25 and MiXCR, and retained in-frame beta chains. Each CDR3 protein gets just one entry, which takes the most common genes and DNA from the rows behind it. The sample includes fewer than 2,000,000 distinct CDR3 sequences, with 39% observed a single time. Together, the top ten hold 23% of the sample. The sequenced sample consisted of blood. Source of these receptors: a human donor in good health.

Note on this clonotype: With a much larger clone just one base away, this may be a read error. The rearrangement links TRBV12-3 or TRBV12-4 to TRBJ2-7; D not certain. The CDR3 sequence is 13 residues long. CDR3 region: CVSSLYIPYEQYF. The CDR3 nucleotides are TGTGTCAGCAGTTTGTATATACCCTACGAGCAGTACTTC.

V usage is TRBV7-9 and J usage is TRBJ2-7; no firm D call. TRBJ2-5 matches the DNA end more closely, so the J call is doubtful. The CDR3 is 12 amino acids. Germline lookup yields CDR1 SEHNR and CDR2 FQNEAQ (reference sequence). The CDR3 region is CASSPLFETQYF. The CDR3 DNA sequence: TGTGCCAGCAGCCCCCTATTCGAGACCCAGTACTTC.

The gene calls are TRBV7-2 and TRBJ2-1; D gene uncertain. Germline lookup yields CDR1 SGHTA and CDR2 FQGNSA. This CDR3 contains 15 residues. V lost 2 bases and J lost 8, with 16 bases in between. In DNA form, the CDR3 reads TGTGCCAGCAGCTTATTCCCTAGACCCGTCCATGAGCAGTTCTTC. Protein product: CASSLFPRPVHEQFF.

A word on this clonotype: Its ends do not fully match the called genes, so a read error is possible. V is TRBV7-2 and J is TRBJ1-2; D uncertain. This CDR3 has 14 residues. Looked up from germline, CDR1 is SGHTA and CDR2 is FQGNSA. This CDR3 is CANSAARVNYGYTF. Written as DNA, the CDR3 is TGTGCCAACAGCGCCGCACGGGTTAACTATGGCTACACCTTC.

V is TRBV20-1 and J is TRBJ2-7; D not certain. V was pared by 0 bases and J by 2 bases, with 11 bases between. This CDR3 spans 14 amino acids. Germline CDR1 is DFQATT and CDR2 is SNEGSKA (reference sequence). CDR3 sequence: CSAREPGEAYEQYF. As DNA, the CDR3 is TGCAGTGCTAGAGAGCCGGGCGAAGCCTACGAGCAGTACTTC.

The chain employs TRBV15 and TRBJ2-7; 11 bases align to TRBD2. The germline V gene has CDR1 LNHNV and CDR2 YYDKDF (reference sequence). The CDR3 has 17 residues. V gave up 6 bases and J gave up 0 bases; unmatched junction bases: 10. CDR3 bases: TGTGCCACCAGTACCATATTTAGCGGGGGGGCCTCCTACGAGCAGTACTTC. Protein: CATSTIFSGGASYEQYF.

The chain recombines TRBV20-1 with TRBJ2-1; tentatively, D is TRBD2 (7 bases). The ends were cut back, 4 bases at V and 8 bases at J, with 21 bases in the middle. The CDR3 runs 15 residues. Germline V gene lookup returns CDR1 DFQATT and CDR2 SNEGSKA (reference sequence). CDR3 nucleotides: TGCAGTGCTATCTACCGGGGGGCCGATTATTATGAGCAGTTCTTC. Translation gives CSAIYRGADYYEQFF.

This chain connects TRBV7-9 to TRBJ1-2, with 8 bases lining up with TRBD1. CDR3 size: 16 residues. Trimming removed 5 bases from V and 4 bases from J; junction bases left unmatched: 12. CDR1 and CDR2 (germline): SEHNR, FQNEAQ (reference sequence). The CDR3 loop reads CASSALDRVTGYGYTF. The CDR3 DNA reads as TGTGCCAGCAGCGCGTTGGACAGGGTTACCGGCTATGGCTACACCTTC.

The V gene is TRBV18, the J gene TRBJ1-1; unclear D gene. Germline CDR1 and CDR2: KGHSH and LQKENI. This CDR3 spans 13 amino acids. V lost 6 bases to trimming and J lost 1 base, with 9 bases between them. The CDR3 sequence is CASSLHKNTEAFF. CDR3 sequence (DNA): TGTGCCAGCTCTCTACATAAGAACACTGAAGCTTTCTTT.

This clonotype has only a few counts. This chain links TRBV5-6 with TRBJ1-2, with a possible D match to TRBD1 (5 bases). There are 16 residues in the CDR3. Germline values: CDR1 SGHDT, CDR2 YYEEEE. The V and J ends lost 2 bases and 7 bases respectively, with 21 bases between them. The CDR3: CASSFSPLGERGGYTF. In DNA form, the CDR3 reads TGTGCCAGCAGCTTTTCCCCCTTAGGGGAAAGAGGTGGCTACACCTTC.

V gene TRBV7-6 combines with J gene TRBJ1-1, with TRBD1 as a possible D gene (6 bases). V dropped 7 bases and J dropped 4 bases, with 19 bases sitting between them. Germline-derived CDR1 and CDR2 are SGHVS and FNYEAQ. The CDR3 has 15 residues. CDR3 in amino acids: CASTTLQGSGTEAFF. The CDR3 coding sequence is TGTGCCAGCACCACTCTTCAGGGGTCGGGCACTGAAGCTTTCTTT.

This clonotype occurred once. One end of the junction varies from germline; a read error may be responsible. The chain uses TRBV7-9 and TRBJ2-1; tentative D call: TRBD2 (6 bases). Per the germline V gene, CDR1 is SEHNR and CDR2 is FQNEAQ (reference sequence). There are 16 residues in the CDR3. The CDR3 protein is CASSLPPTSIYNERFF. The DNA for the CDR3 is TGTGCCAGCAGCTTACCCCCAACTAGCATCTACAATGAGCGGTTCTTC.